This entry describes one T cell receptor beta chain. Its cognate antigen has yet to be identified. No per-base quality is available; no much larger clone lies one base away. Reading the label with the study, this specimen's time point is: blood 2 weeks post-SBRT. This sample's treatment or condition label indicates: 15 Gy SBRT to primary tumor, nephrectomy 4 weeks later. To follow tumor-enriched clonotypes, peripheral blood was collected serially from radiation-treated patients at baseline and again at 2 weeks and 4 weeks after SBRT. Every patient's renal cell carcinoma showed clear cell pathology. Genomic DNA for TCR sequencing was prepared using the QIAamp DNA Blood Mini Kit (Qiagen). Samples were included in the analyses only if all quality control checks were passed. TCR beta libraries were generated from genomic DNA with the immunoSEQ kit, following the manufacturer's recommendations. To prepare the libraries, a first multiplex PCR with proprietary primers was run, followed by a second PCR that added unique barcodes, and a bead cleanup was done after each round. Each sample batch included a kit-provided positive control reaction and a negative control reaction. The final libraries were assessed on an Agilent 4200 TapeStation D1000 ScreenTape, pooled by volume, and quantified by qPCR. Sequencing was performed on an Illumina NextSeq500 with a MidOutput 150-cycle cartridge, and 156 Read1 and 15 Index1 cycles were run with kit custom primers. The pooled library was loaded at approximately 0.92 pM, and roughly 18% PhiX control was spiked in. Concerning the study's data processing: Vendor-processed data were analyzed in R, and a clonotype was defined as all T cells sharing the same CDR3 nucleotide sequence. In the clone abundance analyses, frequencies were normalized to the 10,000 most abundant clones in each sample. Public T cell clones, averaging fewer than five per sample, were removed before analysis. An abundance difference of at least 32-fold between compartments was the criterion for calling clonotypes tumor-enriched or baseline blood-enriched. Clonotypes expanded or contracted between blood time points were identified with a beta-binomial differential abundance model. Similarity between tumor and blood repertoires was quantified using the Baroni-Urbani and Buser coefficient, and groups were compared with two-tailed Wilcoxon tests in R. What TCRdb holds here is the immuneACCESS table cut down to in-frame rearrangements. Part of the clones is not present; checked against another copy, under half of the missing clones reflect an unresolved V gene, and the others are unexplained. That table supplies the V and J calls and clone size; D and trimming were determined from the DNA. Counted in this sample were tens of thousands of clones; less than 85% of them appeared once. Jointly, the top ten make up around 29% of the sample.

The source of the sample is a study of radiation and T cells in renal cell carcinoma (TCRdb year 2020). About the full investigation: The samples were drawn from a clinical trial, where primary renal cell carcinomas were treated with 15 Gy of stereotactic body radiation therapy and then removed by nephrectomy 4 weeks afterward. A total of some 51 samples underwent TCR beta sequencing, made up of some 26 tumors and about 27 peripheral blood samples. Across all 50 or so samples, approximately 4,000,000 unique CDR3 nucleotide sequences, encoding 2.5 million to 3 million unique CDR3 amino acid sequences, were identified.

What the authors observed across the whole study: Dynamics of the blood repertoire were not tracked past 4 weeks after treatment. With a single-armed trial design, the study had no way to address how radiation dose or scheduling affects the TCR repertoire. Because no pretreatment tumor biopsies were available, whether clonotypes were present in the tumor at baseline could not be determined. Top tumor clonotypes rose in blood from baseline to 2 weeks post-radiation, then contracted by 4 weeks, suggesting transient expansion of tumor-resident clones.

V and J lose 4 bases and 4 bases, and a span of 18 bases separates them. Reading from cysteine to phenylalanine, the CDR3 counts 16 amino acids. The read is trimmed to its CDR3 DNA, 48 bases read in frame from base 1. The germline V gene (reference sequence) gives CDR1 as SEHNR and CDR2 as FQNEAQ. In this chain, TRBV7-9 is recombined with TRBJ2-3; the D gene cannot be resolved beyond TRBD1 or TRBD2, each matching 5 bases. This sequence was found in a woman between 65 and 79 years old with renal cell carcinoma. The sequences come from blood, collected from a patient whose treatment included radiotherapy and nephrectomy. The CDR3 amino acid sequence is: CASSSPPGRGADTQYF. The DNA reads TGTGCCAGCAGCTCCCCTCCGGGGAGAGGGGCAGATACGCAGTATTTT.